The clone carrying this T cell receptor beta chain has more than one count but fewer than ten. Its antigen is not identified. The source of the sample is a study of PD-1 blockade in mismatch repair-deficient tumors. Study-wide context: All were previously treated, progressing patients with eleven to twelve mismatch repair-deficient cancer types. The study, taken as a whole, reports: Tumor-resident clones, often absent from pretreatment blood, expanded after pembrolizumab and then contracted.

All patients were mismatch repair deficient, assessed by either PCR or immunohistochemistry. TCRs were sequenced from a few patients responding to pembrolizumab. This CDR3 has 15 residues. Germline V lookup: CDR1 MNHNS, CDR2 SASEGT. The V segment lost 5 bases and the J segment 8 bases; nucleotides outside the gene matches: 12. Using immunoSEQ multiplex PCR, the repertoire was profiled, and TCRdb retains in-frame clones only, with some absent. The sample yields some 97,000 clones, over 75% seen once. This specimen was peripheral blood, taken about 36 weeks after starting pembrolizumab. The source is an adult with mismatch repair-deficient cancer. J is TRBJ2-1 and V is TRBV6-1, with 7 positions matching TRBD2. The CDR3 region is CASSQPSGMRDEQFF. CDR3 sequence (DNA): TGTGCCAGCAGTCAGCCTAGCGGCATGAGAGATGAGCAGTTCTTC.